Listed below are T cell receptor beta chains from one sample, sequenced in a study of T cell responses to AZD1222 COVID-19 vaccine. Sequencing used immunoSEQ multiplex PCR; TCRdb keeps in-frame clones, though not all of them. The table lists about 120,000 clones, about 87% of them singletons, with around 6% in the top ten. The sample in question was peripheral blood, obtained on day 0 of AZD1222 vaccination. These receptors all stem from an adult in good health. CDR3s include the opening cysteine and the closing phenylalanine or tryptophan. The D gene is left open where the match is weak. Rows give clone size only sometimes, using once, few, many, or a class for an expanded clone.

CDR3aa: CASIPGWGVDEQFF
CDR3nt: TGTGCCAGCATACCCGGGTGGGGTGTCGATGAGCAGTTCTTC
abundance: NA
v_gene: TRBV6-6
j_gene: TRBJ2-1
d_gene: NA

CDR3aa: CSASRGAGNTIYF
CDR3nt: TGCAGTGCTAGTAGAGGGGCTGGAAACACCATATATTTT
abundance: NA
v_gene: TRBV20-1
j_gene: TRBJ1-3
d_gene: NA

CDR3aa: CATSYNEQFF
CDR3nt: TGTGCCACCTCGTACAATGAGCAGTTCTTC
abundance: NA
v_gene: TRBV6-5
j_gene: TRBJ2-1
d_gene: NA

CDR3aa: CASSYSFAVNEKLFF
CDR3nt: TGTGCCAGCAGTTACTCGTTTGCAGTAAATGAAAAACTGTTTTTT
abundance: NA
v_gene: TRBV6-5
j_gene: TRBJ1-4
d_gene: NA

CDR3aa: CATKASTASYEQYF
CDR3nt: TGTGCCACCAAAGCCTCGACCGCCTCCTACGAGCAGTACTTC
abundance: few
v_gene: TRBV19
j_gene: TRBJ2-7
d_gene: NA

CDR3aa: CASSLISGGEGSPLHF
CDR3nt: TGTGCCAGCAGCCTAATATCAGGGGGCGAAGGGTCACCCCTCCACTTT
abundance: few
v_gene: TRBV4-2
j_gene: TRBJ1-6
d_gene: TRBD1

CDR3aa: CASSFRQTSSYNEQFF
CDR3nt: TGCGCCAGCAGCTTCCGGCAGACGAGCTCCTACAATGAGCAGTTCTTC
abundance: NA
v_gene: TRBV5-1
j_gene: TRBJ2-1
d_gene: NA

CDR3aa: CASSQALGFGAFF
CDR3nt: TGTGCCAGCAGCCAAGCCCTAGGGTTTGGGGCTTTCTTT
abundance: NA
v_gene: TRBV3-1/TRBV3-2
j_gene: TRBJ1-1
d_gene: NA

CDR3aa: CASSLQGAPSYEQYF
CDR3nt: TGTGCCAGCAGCTTACAGGGGGCGCCGTCCTACGAGCAGTACTTC
abundance: NA
v_gene: TRBV7-3
j_gene: TRBJ2-7
d_gene: TRBD1

CDR3aa: CASSLGTSGSTDTQYF
CDR3nt: TGTGCCAGCAGCCTCGGGACTAGCGGGAGCACAGATACGCAGTATTTT
abundance: NA
v_gene: TRBV4-2
j_gene: TRBJ2-3
d_gene: TRBD2

CDR3aa: CASSIQGLHEQYF
CDR3nt: TGCGCCAGCAGCATACAGGGGCTACACGAGCAGTACTTC
abundance: few
v_gene: TRBV5-1
j_gene: TRBJ2-7
d_gene: TRBD1

CDR3aa: CASKPGLASDTQYF
CDR3nt: TGTGCCAGCAAACCGGGACTAGCCTCAGATACGCAGTATTTT
abundance: NA
v_gene: TRBV27
j_gene: TRBJ2-3
d_gene: TRBD2

CDR3aa: CASTGGPTYNEQFF
CDR3nt: TGTGCCAGTACCGGAGGGCCAACCTACAATGAGCAGTTCTTC
abundance: NA
v_gene: TRBV19
j_gene: TRBJ2-1
d_gene: NA

CDR3aa: CASSFPRPLEQYF
CDR3nt: TGTGCCAGCAGTTTTCCTCGGCCCCTGGAGCAGTACTTC
abundance: once
v_gene: TRBV27
j_gene: TRBJ2-7
d_gene: NA

CDR3aa: CASSFRGVNEQFF
CDR3nt: TGTGCCAGCAGCTTTAGAGGGGTCAATGAGCAGTTCTTC
abundance: few
v_gene: TRBV7-9
j_gene: TRBJ2-1
d_gene: NA

CDR3aa: CASSSRTYLDDLYF
CDR3nt: TGTGCCAGCAGCTCGAGGACTTACCTAGATGATCTGTACTTC
abundance: NA
v_gene: TRBV11-2
j_gene: TRBJ2-7
d_gene: NA

CDR3aa: CATSEGQGGNQPQHF
CDR3nt: TGTGCCACCAGTGAAGGACAGGGAGGCAATCAGCCCCAGCATTTT
abundance: NA
v_gene: TRBV24-1
j_gene: TRBJ1-5
d_gene: TRBD1